This T cell receptor (beta chain) was identified during a study of T cell responses to AZD1222 COVID-19 vaccine. This clone is a singleton in its sample. TCRdb's copy holds only in-frame clones and misses some; the assay was immunoSEQ multiplex PCR. The sample records about 120,000 clones, under 90% being singletons. Between the trimmed V and J ends, which lost 1 base and 6 bases, there was a span of 16 bases. CDR1 and CDR2 (germline): GTSNPN, SVGIG (reference sequence). The CDR3 runs 14 residues. Sequencing was performed on peripheral blood, taken on day 0 of AZD1222 vaccination. The sequence was obtained from an adult in good health. The J gene is TRBJ2-7, the V gene TRBV30; the D is unclear. CDR3 sequence reads: CAWSEVWGSGEQYF. The CDR3 DNA is TGTGCCTGGAGTGAAGTCTGGGGATCCGGCGAGCAGTACTTC.